A single sample is the source of the 16 T cell receptor beta chains below, sequenced in a study of CD8 T cells in ankylosing spondylitis. Study outcomes and limitations: Blood from ankylosing spondylitis patients appeared to carry a characteristic roughly eight-variant TCR beta motif.

The antigens of these receptors remain unknown. TCRdb redid the calling of the 5' RACE reads with MiXCR, one entry per CDR3 protein. The sample includes hundreds of thousands of distinct CDR3 sequences, roughly 10% of them seen just once. The sequencing sample was made of blood, either unsorted or a sorted T cell fraction (not recorded which). The receptor source for this set is a male donor with ankylosing spondylitis.

The sample holds many counts of this clonotype. J is TRBJ2-5 and V is TRBV20-1, with 7 bases aligning to TRBD2. The CDR3 extends over 15 amino acids. Germline CDR1 and CDR2: DFQATT and SNEGSKA (reference sequence). Trimming removed 0 bases from V and 3 bases from J; junction bases left unmatched: 7. For the CDR3, the DNA is TGCAGTGCTAGAGATCCGACTAGCCTGGAAGAGACCCAGTACTTC. This translates into CSARDPTSLEETQYF.

The chain employs TRBV7-2 and TRBJ2-1; D gene unclear. V was trimmed by 10 bases and J by 5 bases, leaving 15 bases between them. There are 13 residues in the CDR3. Germline-derived CDR1 and CDR2 are SGHTA and FQGNSA. The CDR3 protein is CATMLGIDNEQFF. DNA for the CDR3: TGTGCCACCATGTTAGGCATCGACAATGAGCAGTTCTTC.

The chain uses TRBV27 and TRBJ2-7, with D perhaps given as TRBD1 or TRBD2 (5 bases each). Germline V lookup: CDR1 MNHEY, CDR2 SMNVEV (reference sequence). V lost 1 base, J lost 3 bases, and 13 bases lay in between. This CDR3 has 15 amino acids. CDR3 sequence: CASSLYPRDGYEQYF. CDR3 coding DNA: TGTGCCAGCAGTTTATACCCCAGGGACGGCTACGAGCAGTACTTC.

There are a few counts of this clonotype. The gene calls are TRBV5-1 and TRBJ1-2; TRBD1 matches at 7 bases. Losses at the gene ends were 1 base for V and 0 bases for J; bases not matched to a gene: 9. Germline CDR1 SGHRS, CDR2 YFSETQ. This CDR3 comprises 17 residues. CDR3 protein: CASSLSGQAMTNYGYTF. The CDR3 coding sequence is TGCGCCAGCAGCTTGAGCGGACAGGCAATGACTAACTATGGCTACACCTTC. Full variable domain (missing parts from reference TRBV5-1 and TRBJ1-2): KAGVTQTPRYLIKTRGQQVTLSCSPISGHRSVSWYQQTPGQGLQFLFEYFSETQRNKGNFPGRFSGRQFSNSRSEMNVSTLELGDSALYLCASSLSGQAMTNYGYTFGSGTRLTVV.

This clonotype was counted many times. Here the CDR3 reads CASSLGQGGTEAFF. Here the CDR3 DNA reads TGCGCCAGCAGCCTGGGACAGGGCGGTACTGAAGCTTTCTTT. The chain combines TRBV5-1 with TRBJ1-1, with 9 bases aligning to TRBD1. The V and J ends lost 4 bases and 5 bases, in that order; junction bases with no gene match: 6. The CDR3 covers 14 residues. Per germline, CDR1 SGHRS and CDR2 YFSETQ.

The CDR3 DNA is TGTGCCAGCTCACCACCGGGGCAGGGGGCGTACGAGCAGTACTTC. This codes for CASSPPGQGAYEQYF. This sequence joins TRBV18 and TRBJ2-7, with TRBD1 matching over 8 bases. The CDR3 length is 15 residues. V trimming: 0 bases; J trimming: 4 bases; junction bases outside the gene matches: 5. Germline loops: CDR1 KGHSH, CDR2 LQKENI.

This clonotype was seen ten or more times. The rearrangement joins TRBV20-1 to TRBJ2-1; no firm D call. Germline V lookup: CDR1 DFQATT, CDR2 SNEGSKA (reference sequence). With 1 base removed from V and 2 bases from J, the gap between germline ends came to 9 bases. The CDR3 runs to 14 residues. The CDR3 bases are TGCAGTGCTAGAGGGGGTTCTACCTACAATGAGCAGTTCTTC. This translates into CSARGGSTYNEQFF.

This clonotype has a handful of counts. The chain uses TRBV9 and TRBJ2-2; D perhaps matches TRBD1 (5 bases). V was pared by 4 bases and J by 0 bases, with 13 bases between. This CDR3 spans 16 amino acids. Germline V gives CDR1 SGDLS, CDR2 YYNGEE. CDR3 amino acids: CASSSRIGANTGELFF. The CDR3 nucleotides read TGTGCCAGCAGCAGTAGGATAGGGGCGAACACCGGGGAGCTGTTTTTT.

This clonotype was observed a few times. This chain links TRBV7-2 with TRBJ1-2; D gene uncertain. Germline V lookup: CDR1 SGHTA, CDR2 FQGNSA. V was pared by 6 bases and J by 2 bases, with 13 bases between. The CDR3 sequence is 14 residues long. This CDR3 reads CASSPRVENYGYTF. The CDR3 DNA sequence: TGTGCCAGCAGTCCGCGGGTGGAGAACTATGGCTACACCTTC. The entire variable domain, with the rest obtained from reference TRBV7-2 and TRBJ1-2, is as follows: GAGVSQSPSNKVTEKGKDVELRCDPISGHTALYWYRQSLGQGLEFLIYFQGNSAPDKSGLPSDRFSAERTGGSVSTLTIQRTQQEDSAVYLCASSPRVENYGYTFGSGTRLTVV.

V is TRBV27 and J is TRBJ2-2; D not certain. The CDR3 is made up of 16 amino acids. The germline gives CDR1 MNHEY, CDR2 SMNVEV (reference sequence). V lost 1 base, J lost 1 base, and 10 bases lay in between. The CDR3 is CASSLLAAQNTGELFF. Here the CDR3 DNA reads TGTGCCAGCAGTTTATTGGCAGCCCAGAACACCGGGGAGCTGTTTTTT.

This clonotype was observed a few times. The CDR3 sequence: CASSYSMDRPEQFF. The CDR3 DNA reads TGTGCCAGCAGTTACTCGATGGACCGTCCTGAGCAGTTCTTC. The rearrangement links TRBV6-5 to TRBJ2-1; D is uncertain. Germline CDR1 reads MNHEY; CDR2 reads SVGAGI. The length of the CDR3 is 14 residues. Deletions cut 0 bases from V and 9 bases from J, with 12 bases between.

This clonotype was detected only a few times. This sequence joins TRBV5-1 and TRBJ1-2; D is possibly TRBD1 (5 bases). The germline V and J ends were trimmed by 1 base and 5 bases, with 12 bases remaining between them. Germline V gene sequence: CDR1 SGHRS, CDR2 YFSETQ. The CDR3 is made up of 14 amino acids. Here the CDR3 reads CASSLTPGEYGYTF. For the CDR3, the DNA is TGCGCCAGCAGCTTGACTCCGGGGGAGTATGGCTACACCTTC.

The sample holds a few counts of this clonotype. The chain is built from TRBV7-6 and TRBJ2-1, with a tentative D call TRBD1 (5 bases). The CDR3 contains 13 residues. The germline CDR1 and CDR2 sequences are SGHVS and FNYEAQ. V gave up 0 bases and J gave up 8 bases, with 8 bases separating them. In nucleotides, the CDR3 is TGTGCCAGCAGCTTAGCGCTGGGGCATGAGCAGTTCTTC. Residues: CASSLALGHEQFF. The complete variable domain, with remaining parts taken from reference TRBV7-6 and TRBJ2-1, reads GAGVSQSPRYKVTKRGQDVALRCDPISGHVSLYWYRQALGQGPEFLTYFNYEAQQDKSGLPNDRFSAERPEGSISTLTIQRTEQRDSAMYRCASSLALGHEQFFGPGTRLTVL.

This clonotype was counted a few times. The chain recombines TRBV5-1 with TRBJ2-7; no clear D gene. V lost 4 bases, J lost 1 base, and 9 bases lay in between. The CDR3 has 13 amino acids. The germline CDR1 and CDR2 sequences are SGHRS and YFSETQ. In nucleotides, the CDR3 is TGCGCCAGCAGCCAGGCCGGTTCCTACGAGCAGTACTTC. It is translated as CASSQAGSYEQYF.

This clonotype has ten or more counts. The chain combines TRBV20-1 with TRBJ1-2; 7 bases line up with TRBD1. The ends lost 3 bases at V and 1 base at J; junction bases unmatched: 11. The CDR3 is 16 residues long. Per germline, CDR1 DFQATT and CDR2 SNEGSKA (reference sequence). CDR3 bases: TGCAGTGCTAGCCGATTAACAGGGGCCATTAACTATGGCTACACCTTC. Translating gives CSASRLTGAINYGYTF.

This clonotype has a handful of counts. J is TRBJ2-6 and V is TRBV4-3; D gene ambiguous. The CDR3 has 16 residues. Between the trimmed V and J ends, which lost 0 bases and 1 base, there was a span of 7 bases. The germline CDR1 and CDR2 sequences are LGHNA and YSLEER. CDR3 coding DNA: TGCGCCAGCAGCCAAGATTGGATGTCTGGGGCCAACGTCCTGACTTTC. It translates to CASSQDWMSGANVLTF.